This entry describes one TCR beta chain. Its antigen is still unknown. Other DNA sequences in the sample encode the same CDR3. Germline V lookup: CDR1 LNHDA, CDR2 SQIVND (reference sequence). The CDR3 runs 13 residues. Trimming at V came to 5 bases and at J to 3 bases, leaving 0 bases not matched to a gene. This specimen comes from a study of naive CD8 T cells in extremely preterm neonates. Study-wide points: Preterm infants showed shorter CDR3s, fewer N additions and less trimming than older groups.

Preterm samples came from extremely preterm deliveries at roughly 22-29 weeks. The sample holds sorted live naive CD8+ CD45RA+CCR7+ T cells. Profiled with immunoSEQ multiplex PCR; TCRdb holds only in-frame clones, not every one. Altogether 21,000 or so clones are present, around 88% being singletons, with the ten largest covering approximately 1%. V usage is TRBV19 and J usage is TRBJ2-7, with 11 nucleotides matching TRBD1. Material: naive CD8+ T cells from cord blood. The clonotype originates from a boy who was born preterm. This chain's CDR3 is CASSGTGGYEQYF. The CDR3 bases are TGTGCCAGTAGTGGGACAGGGGGCTACGAGCAGTACTTC.